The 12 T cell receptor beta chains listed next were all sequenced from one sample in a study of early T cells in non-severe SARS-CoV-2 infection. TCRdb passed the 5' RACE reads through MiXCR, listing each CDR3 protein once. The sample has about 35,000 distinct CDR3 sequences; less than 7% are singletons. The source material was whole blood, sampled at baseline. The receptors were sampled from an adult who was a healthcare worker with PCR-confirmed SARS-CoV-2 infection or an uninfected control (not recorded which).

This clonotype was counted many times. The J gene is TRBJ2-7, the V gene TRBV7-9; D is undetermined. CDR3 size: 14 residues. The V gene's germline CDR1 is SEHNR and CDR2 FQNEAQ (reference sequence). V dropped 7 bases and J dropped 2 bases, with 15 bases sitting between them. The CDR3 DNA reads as TGTGCCAGCACCCTCGGGCTCGCCCCCTACGAGCAGTACTTC. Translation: CASTLGLAPYEQYF.

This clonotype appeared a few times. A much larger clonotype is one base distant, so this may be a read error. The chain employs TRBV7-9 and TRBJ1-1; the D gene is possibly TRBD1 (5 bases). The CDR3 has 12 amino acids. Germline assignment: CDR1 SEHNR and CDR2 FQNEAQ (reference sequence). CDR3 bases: TGTGCCTGCAGTAGGGGCGGCACTGAAGCTTTCTTT. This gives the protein CACSRGGTEAFF.

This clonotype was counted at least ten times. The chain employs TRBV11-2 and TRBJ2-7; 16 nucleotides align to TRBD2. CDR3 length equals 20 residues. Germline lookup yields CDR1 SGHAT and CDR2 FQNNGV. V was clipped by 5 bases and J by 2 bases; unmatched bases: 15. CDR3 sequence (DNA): TGTGCCAGCAGCCCAGGAAGGGGGGGACTAGCGGGAGGGCCCCCCTACGAGCAGTACTTC. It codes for CASSPGRGGLAGGPPYEQYF.

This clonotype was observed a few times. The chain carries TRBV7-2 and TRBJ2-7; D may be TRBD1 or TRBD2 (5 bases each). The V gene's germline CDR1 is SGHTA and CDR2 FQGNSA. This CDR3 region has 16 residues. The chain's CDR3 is CVTFDLDGTHGSEQYF. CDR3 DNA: TGTGTCACCTTCGACCTCGACGGGACCCACGGAAGCGAGCAGTACTTC.

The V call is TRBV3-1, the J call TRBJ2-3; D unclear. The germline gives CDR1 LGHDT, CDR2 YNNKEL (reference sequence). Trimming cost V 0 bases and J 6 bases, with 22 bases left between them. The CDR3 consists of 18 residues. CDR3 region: CASSQDGVRLTPVDTQYF. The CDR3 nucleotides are TGTGCCAGCAGCCAAGATGGTGTAAGGCTAACCCCCGTGGATACGCAGTATTTT.

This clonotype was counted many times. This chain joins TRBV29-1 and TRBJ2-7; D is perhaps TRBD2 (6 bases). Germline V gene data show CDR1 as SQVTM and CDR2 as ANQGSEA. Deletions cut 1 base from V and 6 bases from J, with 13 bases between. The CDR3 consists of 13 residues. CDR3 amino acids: CSVEAGMGGEQYF. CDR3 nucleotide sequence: TGCAGCGTTGAAGCTGGGATGGGAGGCGAGCAGTACTTC.

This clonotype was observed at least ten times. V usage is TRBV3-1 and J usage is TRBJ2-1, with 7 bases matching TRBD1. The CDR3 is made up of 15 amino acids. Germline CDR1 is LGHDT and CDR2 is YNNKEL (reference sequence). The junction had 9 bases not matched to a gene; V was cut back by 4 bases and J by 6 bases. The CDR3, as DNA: TGTGCCAGCAGCCGTCGGGACAGCAGGCGCAATGAGCAGTTCTTC. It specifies CASSRRDSRRNEQFF.

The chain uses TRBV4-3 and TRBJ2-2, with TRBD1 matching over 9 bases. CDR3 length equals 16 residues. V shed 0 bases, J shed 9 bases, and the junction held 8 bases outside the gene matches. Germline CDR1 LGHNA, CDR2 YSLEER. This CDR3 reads CASSQETGGLARELFF. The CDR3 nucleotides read TGCGCCAGCAGCCAAGAGACAGGGGGGCTCGCCAGGGAGCTGTTTTTT.

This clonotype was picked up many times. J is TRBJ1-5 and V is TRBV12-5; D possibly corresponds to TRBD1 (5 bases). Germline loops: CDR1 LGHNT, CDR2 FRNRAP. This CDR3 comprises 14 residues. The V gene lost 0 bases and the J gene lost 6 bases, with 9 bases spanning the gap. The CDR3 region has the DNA TGTGCTAGTGGTTTGGTAACAGGTGGTCAGCCCCAGCATTTT. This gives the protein CASGLVTGGQPQHF.

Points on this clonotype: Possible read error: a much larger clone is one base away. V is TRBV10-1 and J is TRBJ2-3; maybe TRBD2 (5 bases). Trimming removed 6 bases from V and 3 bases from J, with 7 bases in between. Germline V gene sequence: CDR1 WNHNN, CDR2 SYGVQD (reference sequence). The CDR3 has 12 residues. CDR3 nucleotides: TGCGCCAGCAGAGCGGTTACAGATACGCAGTATTTT. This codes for CASRAVTDTQYF.

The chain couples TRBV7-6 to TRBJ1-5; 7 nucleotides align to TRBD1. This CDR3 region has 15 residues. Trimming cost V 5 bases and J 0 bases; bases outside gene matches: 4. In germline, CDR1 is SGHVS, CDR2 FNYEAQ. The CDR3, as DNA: TGTGCCAGCAGCCTAACAGGGGATAGCAATCAGCCCCAGCATTTT. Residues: CASSLTGDSNQPQHF. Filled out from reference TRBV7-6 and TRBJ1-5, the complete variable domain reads GAGVSQSPRYKVTKRGQDVALRCDPISGHVSLYWYRQALGQGPEFLTYFNYEAQQDKSGLPNDRFSAERPEGSISTLTIQRTEQRDSAMYRCASSLTGDSNQPQHFGDGTRLSIL.

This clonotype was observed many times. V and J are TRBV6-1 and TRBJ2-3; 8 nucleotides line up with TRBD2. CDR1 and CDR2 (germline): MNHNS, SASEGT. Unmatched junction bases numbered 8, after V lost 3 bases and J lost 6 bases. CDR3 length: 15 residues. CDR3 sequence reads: CASSDPGGPRDTQYF. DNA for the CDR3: TGTGCCAGCAGTGACCCGGGAGGGCCCCGGGATACGCAGTATTTT.